The 16 T cell receptor beta chains below come from one sample, sequenced in a study of low-dose radiotherapy and immunotherapy resistance in tumors. Alpha and beta chains were covered, as first-strand cDNA relied on TRAV- and TRBV-specific primers. The PCR that amplified TCRs ran for around 20 cycles, relying on a constant-region primer and a V-primer adapter. From the reads, TCRdb called clonotypes with MiXCR, one entry per CDR3 protein. The sample lists about 13,000 distinct CDR3 sequences; 65% to 75% were seen once. These receptor sequences come from a human donor with advanced metastatic prostate, ovarian, gallbladder or colorectal cancer (not recorded which). This table probably holds off-target reads from a library built for another chain.

This clonotype was observed a handful of times. The chain is built from TRBV10-3 and TRBJ2-1; D remains ambiguous. Trimming stripped 3 bases from V and 6 bases from J, with 24 bases between. Germline V gene data show CDR1 as ENHRY and CDR2 as SYGVKD. The CDR3 contains 18 residues. The CDR3 protein is CAISDSTRNKGHLNEQFF. The CDR3 DNA reads as TGTGCCATCAGTGATTCGACTCGCAATAAGGGCCACCTCAATGAGCAGTTCTTC.

This clonotype occurred a few times. V and J are TRBV23-1 and TRBJ1-6; D possibly corresponds to TRBD1 (6 bases). TRBV23-1 is classed as an ORF, of uncertain function. The CDR3 length is 14 residues. The V gene lost 2 bases and the J gene lost 10 bases, with 12 bases spanning the gap. CDR3 in DNA: TGCGCCAGCAGTCAACGGGACAAAAGGTCACCCCTCCACTTT. Translating it yields CASSQRDKRSPLHF.

The chain has TRBV6-1 and TRBJ2-1, with D unresolved. The CDR3 contains 12 residues. CDR1 MNHNS and CDR2 SASEGT come from the germline V gene. V was shortened by 6 bases and J by 7 bases, with 10 bases between the two germline ends. In DNA, the CDR3 is TGTGCCAGCAGGAGCATAGGAAATGAGCAGTTCTTC. Translated: CASRSIGNEQFF.

This clonotype was detected a few times. V and J are TRBV20-1 and TRBJ2-1; TRBD2 matches at 10 bases. J lost 5 bases, V lost 6 bases, and 10 bases had no gene match. The CDR3 extends over 15 amino acids. The V gene's germline CDR1 is DFQATT and CDR2 SNEGSKA (reference sequence). The CDR3 loop reads CSAQESGGGHNEQFF. The CDR3 nucleotides are TGCAGTGCCCAAGAAAGCGGGGGGGGCCACAATGAGCAGTTCTTC.

The V call is TRBV5-1, the J call TRBJ1-1; the D gene is possibly TRBD1 (5 bases). CDR1 SGHRS and CDR2 YFSETQ come from the germline V gene. The CDR3 has 15 amino acids. V shed 4 bases and J shed 0 bases, with 13 bases lying between them. The CDR3 DNA sequence: TGCGCCAGCAGCCTGATGGACATACTGAACACTGAAGCTTTCTTT. This codes for CASSLMDILNTEAFF.

V gene TRBV12-3 or TRBV12-4 combines with J gene TRBJ2-1; TRBD2 matches 7 bases. After removal of 4 bases from V and 7 bases from J, the junction contained 4 bases not matched to a gene. The CDR3 runs 13 residues. The CDR3 bases are TGTGCCAGCAGTTGGGGGAGGGGTAATGAGCAGTTCTTC. Its protein product is CASSWGRGNEQFF.

CDR3 in amino acids: CASSLTGTNYGYTF. CDR3 in DNA: TGTGCCAGCAGCCTGACAGGGACGAACTATGGCTACACCTTC. V and J are TRBV7-2 and TRBJ1-2, with 7 bases matching TRBD1. The germline V gene encodes CDR1 SGHTA and CDR2 FQGNSA. The CDR3 contains 14 residues. Germline trimming cut 5 bases from V and 2 bases from J; bases unmatched to any gene: 5.

The J gene is TRBJ1-1, the V gene TRBV29-1, with D unclear. The CDR3 totals 13 residues. V gave up 6 bases and J gave up 0 bases, with 11 bases separating them. The germline V gene has CDR1 SQVTM and CDR2 ANQGSEA. CDR3 loop: CSVSETVNTEAFF. The CDR3 DNA follows: TGCAGCGTCTCCGAGACGGTGAACACTGAAGCTTTCTTT.

The gene calls are TRBV18 and TRBJ2-7, with D tentatively TRBD1 or TRBD2 (6 bases each). Looked up from germline, CDR1 is KGHSH and CDR2 is LQKENI. The CDR3 has 16 amino acids. V was trimmed by 4 bases and J by 4 bases, leaving 20 bases between them. CDR3 sequence (DNA): TGTGCCAGCTCACTGTACCCTGTTGCGGGGACATACGAGCAGTACTTC. The encoded protein is CASSLYPVAGTYEQYF. Combining the CDR3 with reference TRBV18 and TRBJ2-7 gives the whole variable domain NAGVMQNPRHLVRRRGQEARLRCSPMKGHSHVYWYRQLPEEGLKFMVYLQKENIIDESGMPKERFSAEFPKEGPSILRIQQVVRGDSAAYFCASSLYPVAGTYEQYFGPGTRLTVT.

This clonotype was seen once. The chain recombines TRBV9 with TRBJ2-4; D is undetermined. Germline CDR1 SGDLS, CDR2 YYNGEE. Trimming stripped 4 bases from V and 7 bases from J, with 9 bases between. CDR3 size: 12 residues. The CDR3 DNA sequence: TGTGCCAGCAGCCCTGCGGCGAACATTCAGTACTTC. This translates into CASSPAANIQYF.

This clonotype has only a few counts. J is TRBJ1-2 and V is TRBV2, with TRBD1 matching 9 bases. Trimming took 5 bases from V and 4 from J; bases not matched to a gene: 8. Germline-derived CDR1 and CDR2 are SNHLY and FYNNEI. The CDR3 has 15 amino acids. The CDR3 region is CASSFRDRAIYGYTF. The CDR3 region has the DNA TGTGCCAGCAGTTTCCGGGACAGGGCAATCTATGGCTACACCTTC.

This clonotype was counted between two and nine times. This sequence joins TRBV20-1 and TRBJ1-2; possibly TRBD1 for D (6 bases). V was shortened by 0 bases and J by 6 bases, with 17 bases between the two germline ends. CDR1 DFQATT and CDR2 SNEGSKA come from the germline V gene (reference sequence). The CDR3 loop spans 15 amino acids. The CDR3 coding sequence is TGCAGTGCTAGAGAAGGGGGTCAGGGAGTGGATGGCTACACCTTC. Translated, it gives CSAREGGQGVDGYTF.

CDR3 region: CASSLGRGRTEAFF. For the CDR3, the DNA is TGTGCCAGCAGCTTAGGTAGGGGTAGGACTGAAGCTTTCTTT. The chain uses TRBV7-8 and TRBJ1-1; D is possibly TRBD1 (5 bases). In germline, CDR1 is SGHVS, CDR2 FQNEAQ. This CDR3 region has 14 residues. V was trimmed by 1 base and J by 5 bases, leaving 11 bases between them.

V is TRBV12-3 or TRBV12-4 and J is TRBJ2-5, with D uncertain. Trimming removed 6 bases at V and 5 bases at J, with 10 bases between. CDR3 size: 12 residues. For the CDR3, the DNA is TGTGCCAGCAGCTACGGAAGGGAGACCCAGTACTTC. It encodes CASSYGRETQYF.

The J gene is TRBJ1-2, the V gene TRBV20-1, with D perhaps matching TRBD1 (5 bases). The V end was cut by 1 base, the J end by 8 bases, with 17 bases between. CDR3 length equals 14 residues. Germline-derived CDR1 and CDR2 are DFQATT and SNEGSKA (reference sequence). For the CDR3, the DNA is TGCAGTGCTAGAGTGAAAGGGGACCCCGTAGGCTACACCTTC. Encoded protein: CSARVKGDPVGYTF.

V is TRBV6-2 or TRBV6-3 and J is TRBJ2-4; 10 bases map to TRBD2. Germline lookup yields CDR1 MNHEY and CDR2 SVGEGT. Trimming cost V 4 bases and J 3 bases; bases outside gene matches: 9. CDR3 size: 17 residues. The CDR3 sequence: CASSFPGLATGKNIQYF. In DNA, the CDR3 is TGTGCCAGCAGTTTCCCGGGACTAGCGACGGGCAAAAACATTCAGTACTTC.